This T cell receptor beta chain was recovered during a study of T-cell memory formation after mild COVID-19 (dated by TCRdb to about 2021). For the study in its entirety: TCR sequence clusters from the two donors were found to be largely donor specific. Longitudinal TCRalpha and TCRbeta repertoire sequencing tracked T-cell clones expanding and contracting after mild COVID-19 in a couple of donors. The cohort comprised two young, previously healthy adult volunteers, one female and one male. On the study overall, not on this receptor specifically: Some responding clones were detected in pre-infection memory, suggesting pre-existing cross-reactive memory T cells joined the SARS-CoV-2 response. Clones that contracted from day 15 to 85 showed balanced CD4/CD8 phenotypes, whereas a second wave of clones that expanded from day 15 to 37 leaned towards CD4+. The second-wave clones that peaked on day 37 were not confirmed to be SARS-CoV-2 specific. Contracting CD4+ clones were located mainly in the CM and EM memory subsets, whereas CD8+ clones were found to be enriched in EMRA. The study included only a couple of mild cases, and larger cohorts that include severe cases with pre-infection samples were judged to be necessary.

The CDR3 runs 14 amino acids, cysteine and phenylalanine included. Only CDR3 DNA is held: 42 bases, read in frame from base 1. The CDR1 and CDR2 encoded by the germline V gene (reference sequence) are LNHDA and SQIVND. TCRdb names Illumina NovaSeq 6000 as the instrument used. cDNA libraries for TCRalpha and TCRbeta were prepared by 5'RACE using constant-segment primers, with sample barcodes and unique molecular identifiers added. RNA was extracted from every sample with Trizol reagent. Libraries were amplified in two PCR steps, with a second sample barcode and Illumina TruSeq adapters added in the second step. Libraries were sequenced on an Illumina NovaSeq with 2 x 150 bp paired-end reads. The study's processing was this. Demultiplexing of reads and collapsing into UMI-guided consensus sequences were performed with migec v1.2.7. Using mixcr v2.1.11, the UMI consensuses were aligned to TRA and TRB V and J templates and assembled into clonotypes. A clonotype was counted as expanded or contracted only when both edgeR and NoisET called the clonotype significant, with the noise models trained on biological replicates. For edgeR calls, a false discovery rate-adjusted p below 0.01 and a log2 fold-change threshold of 1 were applied. As an exploratory analysis of dynamics, max-normalized trajectories of the 1000 most abundant clonotypes were examined with PCA combined with hierarchical clustering. Each responding clone was given a CD4 or CD8 phenotype based on the CD4+ and CD8+ repertoires, which had been sequenced separately. TCRdb passed the public sequencing reads through fastp at Q25 and MiXCR, retaining productive beta sequences. Under each unique CDR3 protein, matching rows form one entry showing the most common genes and DNA. TCRdb, rather than the study authors, made the V and J calls. Here the sample has approximately 240,000 distinct CDR3 sequences; approximately 16% occur a single time. The ten largest make up around 3.7% of the sample.

In regard to this clonotype: Its antigen is not yet known. The germline gene is not matched at one end of the junction; a read error may be the cause.

PBMCs were isolated by Ficoll-Paque density gradient centrifugation. This TCR was recovered from a man younger than 35 who had mild COVID-19 (a few samples of this study predate the infection). The sample titles of this study are shuffled in the database, so cell type and time point are left out; the donor was told from shared clones. Sequences were obtained from PBMCs or a T cell subset sorted from them (not recorded which). The V and J genes are TRBV19 and TRBJ1-6; the D gene is not confidently resolved. The nucleotide sequence is TGTGCCAGTAGTATCGGCCGTCTGACTTCACCCCCCCACTTT. Translated, it reads CASSIGRLTSPPHF.